One and the same sample provided the 27 T cell receptor beta chains below, sequenced in a study of T cell repertoires in cytomegalovirus infection. Their target antigens are unknown. TCRdb fed the reads into MiXCR, producing one record per CDR3 protein. The top ten hold 13% of the sample, which has under 450,000 distinct CDR3 sequences, roughly 34% seen once. The specimen comprised cultured PBMCs, sampled from culture after CMV antigen stimulation. These receptors all stem from a human donor in good health (CMV status not recorded). Some clones in this sample may be carry-over from other donors' samples.

This sequence joins TRBV20-1 and TRBJ1-1; D is undetermined. V gave up 0 bases and J gave up 6 bases, with 5 bases separating them. The CDR3 covers 11 residues. CDR1 and CDR2 from the germline V gene are DFQATT and SNEGSKA (reference sequence). In DNA, the CDR3 is TGCAGTGCTAGAGATCGCGCTGAAGCTTTCTTT. This gives the protein CSARDRAEAFF.

The chain recombines TRBV12-5 with TRBJ2-1; D is unclear. Trimming took 3 bases from V and 7 from J, leaving 4 bases between them. The CDR3 runs 11 residues. Germline loops: CDR1 LGHNT, CDR2 FRNRAP. The CDR3 is CASGFINEQFF. The DNA of the CDR3 is TGTGCTAGTGGTTTTATTAATGAGCAGTTCTTC.

CDR3 in DNA: TGTGCCAGCAGCCCAGGACAGGGTTTGGAGCCCCAGCATTTT. Translated, it gives CASSPGQGLEPQHF. The V call is TRBV7-6, the J call TRBJ1-5, with TRBD1 identical over 8 bases. Germline CDR1 SGHVS, CDR2 FNYEAQ. CDR3 size: 14 residues. With 5 bases clipped from V and 8 bases from J, the junction kept 8 bases outside the gene matches.

This clonotype is labeled as medium-sized (0.01 to 0.1%). V usage is TRBV7-2 and J usage is TRBJ2-3; TRBD2 is a possible D gene (6 bases). Germline loops: CDR1 SGHTA, CDR2 FQGNSA. The V end lost 1 base, the J end lost 0 bases, and 11 bases lay between the germline ends. The CDR3 is made up of 16 amino acids. CDR3 sequence reads: CASSLVAGSSTDTQYF. The DNA for the CDR3 is TGTGCCAGCAGCTTAGTTGCGGGATCTAGCACAGATACGCAGTATTTT. Full variable domain (missing parts from reference TRBV7-2 and TRBJ2-3): GAGVSQSPSNKVTEKGKDVELRCDPISGHTALYWYRQSLGQGLEFLIYFQGNSAPDKSGLPSDRFSAERTGGSVSTLTIQRTQQEDSAVYLCASSLVAGSSTDTQYFGPGTRLTVL.

In the case of this clonotype: Being one base from a much bigger clone, this may be a read error. The chain combines TRBV7-2 with TRBJ1-1, with D tentatively TRBD1 (5 bases). Germline CDR1 reads SGHTA; CDR2 reads FQGNSA. The CDR3 consists of 15 residues. The CDR3 protein is CANSLQPGLSPGAFF. CDR3 in DNA: TGTGCCAACAGCTTACAACCAGGGCTTAGCCCTGGGGCTTTCTTT.

This CDR3 is CASSRDRGNDNQPQHF. The CDR3 region has the DNA TGTGCCAGTAGCCGGGACAGGGGAAACGACAATCAGCCCCAGCATTTT. The chain links TRBV19 to TRBJ1-5, with 10 bases identical to TRBD1. The CDR3 length is 16 residues. Germline trimming cut 6 bases from V and 3 bases from J; bases unmatched to any gene: 8. CDR1 LNHDA and CDR2 SQIVND come from the germline V gene (reference sequence).

J is TRBJ2-3 and V is TRBV14; TRBD2 matches 7 bases. V lost 5 bases and J lost 2; bases outside the gene matches: 7. This CDR3 is 15 amino acids long. Germline values: CDR1 SGHDN, CDR2 FVKESK. The CDR3 coding sequence is TGTGCCAGCAGCGAAACGGGACTACCCACAGATACGCAGTATTTT. Its translation is CASSETGLPTDTQYF. The whole variable domain, filled in from reference TRBV14 and TRBJ2-3, reads EAGVTQFPSHSVIEKGQTVTLRCDPISGHDNLYWYRRVMGKEIKFLLHFVKESKQDESGMPNNRFLAERTGGTYSTLKVQPAELEDSGVYFCASSETGLPTDTQYFGPGTRLTVL.

This clonotype showed up just a few times. The rearrangement joins TRBV6-6 to TRBJ1-2, with 10 bases lining up with TRBD1. CDR1 is MNHNY, CDR2 SVGAGI, per germline (reference sequence). This CDR3 region has 17 residues. V gave up 2 bases and J gave up 4 bases; unmatched junction bases: 10. The CDR3 coding sequence is TGTGCCAGCAGTTACCGGCGTGGACAGGGGGACGTCTATGGCTACACCTTC. Translating it yields CASSYRRGQGDVYGYTF.

This chain uses TRBV14 with TRBJ1-6; D is unclear. The ends were cut back, 4 bases at V and 4 bases at J, with 8 bases in the middle. There are 14 residues in the CDR3. Per germline, CDR1 SGHDN and CDR2 FVKESK. The CDR3 here is CASSRHDYNSPLHF. In nucleotides, the CDR3 is TGTGCCAGCAGCCGCCATGATTATAATTCACCCCTCCACTTT. Together with reference TRBV14 and TRBJ1-6, the CDR3 gives the full variable domain: EAGVTQFPSHSVIEKGQTVTLRCDPISGHDNLYWYRRVMGKEIKFLLHFVKESKQDESGMPNNRFLAERTGGTYSTLKVQPAELEDSGVYFCASSRHDYNSPLHFGNGTRLTVT.

This clonotype was seen a handful of times. V usage is TRBV19 and J usage is TRBJ2-5; D may be TRBD2 (5 bases). Germline V gene lookup returns CDR1 LNHDA and CDR2 SQIVND (reference sequence). This CDR3 comprises 12 residues. V dropped 10 bases and J dropped 7 bases, with 16 bases sitting between them. CDR3 coding DNA: TGTGCCACTAACGAACGGGATGGGACCCAGTACTTC. Translation: CATNERDGTQYF.

The table lists this clonotype with many counts. The chain joins TRBV7-2 to TRBJ1-3; maybe TRBD1 (6 bases). The CDR3 covers 17 residues. V gave up 4 bases and J gave up 1 base, with 17 bases separating them. The germline V gene encodes CDR1 SGHTA and CDR2 FQGNSA. CDR3 protein: CASSSGGQPSSGNTIYF. The CDR3, as DNA: TGTGCCAGCAGCTCCGGAGGACAGCCTTCTTCTGGAAACACCATATATTTT. The full variable domain, in which reference TRBV7-2 and TRBJ1-3 provide the parts outside the CDR3, is GAGVSQSPSNKVTEKGKDVELRCDPISGHTALYWYRQSLGQGLEFLIYFQGNSAPDKSGLPSDRFSAERTGGSVSTLTIQRTQQEDSAVYLCASSSGGQPSSGNTIYFGEGSWLTVV.

The J gene is TRBJ1-5, the V gene TRBV27; tentative D call: TRBD1 (5 bases). The CDR3 runs 18 residues. V lost 5 bases and J lost 0, with 20 bases in between. Germline CDR1 MNHEY, CDR2 SMNVEV (reference sequence). The CDR3 DNA sequence: TGTGCCAGCAGTCCCACCGGGACGGCGATTTATAGCAATCAGCCCCAGCATTTT. Translating gives CASSPTGTAIYSNQPQHF.

The rearrangement joins TRBV20-1 to TRBJ2-1, with D possibly being TRBD1 (6 bases). CDR3 length: 13 residues. Trimming pared 5 bases from V and 5 bases from J, leaving 13 bases between. Germline CDR1 DFQATT, CDR2 SNEGSKA (reference sequence). For the CDR3, the DNA is TGCAGTGCTGCCCGGGACACTGACAATGAGCAGTTCTTC. This codes for CSAARDTDNEQFF.

The rearrangement joins TRBV6-6 to TRBJ2-3, with D unclear. CDR1 MNHNY and CDR2 SVGAGI come from the germline V gene (reference sequence). This CDR3 is built from 15 residues. Trimming cost V 4 bases and J 2 bases, with 13 bases left between them. Here the CDR3 DNA reads TGTGCCAGCAGTTCCGCACAGAAGTACACAGATACGCAGTATTTT. Translation gives CASSSAQKYTDTQYF.

V and J are TRBV5-1 and TRBJ2-7, with TRBD1 matching 7 bases. Germline values: CDR1 SGHRS, CDR2 YFSETQ. V lost 3 bases, J lost 0 bases, and 12 bases stayed unmatched. The CDR3 loop spans 17 amino acids. The CDR3 DNA sequence: TGCGCCAGCAGCTCAAACTTACAGGGGATGGGCTCCTACGAGCAGTACTTC. Amino acids: CASSSNLQGMGSYEQYF. Full variable domain (remainder filled in from reference TRBV5-1 and TRBJ2-7): KAGVTQTPRYLIKTRGQQVTLSCSPISGHRSVSWYQQTPGQGLQFLFEYFSETQRNKGNFPGRFSGRQFSNSRSEMNVSTLELGDSALYLCASSSNLQGMGSYEQYFGPGTRLTVT.

This clonotype has more than one count but fewer than ten. V and J are TRBV19 and TRBJ1-5; no firm D call. Looked up from germline, CDR1 is LNHDA and CDR2 is SQIVND (reference sequence). This CDR3 spans 13 amino acids. V was clipped by 2 bases and J by 9 bases, with 11 bases between them. CDR3 loop: CASSIQVHGPQHF. The CDR3 DNA is TGTGCCAGTAGTATACAGGTCCATGGGCCCCAGCATTTT.

This clonotype occurred many times. The chain carries TRBV7-2 and TRBJ2-5, with 11 bases lining up with TRBD1. The germline V gene has CDR1 SGHTA and CDR2 FQGNSA. The CDR3 length is 15 residues. Germline trimming cut 1 base from V and 2 bases from J; bases unmatched to any gene: 0. The CDR3 DNA follows: TGTGCCAGCAGCTTAGGGGACAGGGGGCAAGAGACCCAGTACTTC. Translation: CASSLGDRGQETQYF.

This clonotype was counted many times. The CDR3 DNA follows: TGTGCCAGCAGCTTAGAGGTCTGGCGGAACGCGGGTAATGAGCAGTTCTTC. Its protein is CASSLEVWRNAGNEQFF. J is TRBJ2-1 and V is TRBV7-2, with D perhaps matching TRBD2 (5 bases). In germline, CDR1 is SGHTA, CDR2 FQGNSA. V gave up 1 base and J gave up 7 bases, with 20 bases separating them. The length of the CDR3 is 17 residues. The full variable domain, in which reference TRBV7-2 and TRBJ2-1 provide the parts outside the CDR3, is GAGVSQSPSNKVTEKGKDVELRCDPISGHTALYWYRQSLGQGLEFLIYFQGNSAPDKSGLPSDRFSAERTGGSVSTLTIQRTQQEDSAVYLCASSLEVWRNAGNEQFFGPGTRLTVL.

In this sample, this clonotype turned up a few times. J is TRBJ2-2 and V is TRBV6-2 or TRBV6-3, with TRBD2 matching over 7 bases. CDR1 is MNHEY, CDR2 SVGEGT, per germline. The V and J ends lost 7 bases and 1 base, in that order; junction bases with no gene match: 6. The CDR3 has 15 amino acids. The CDR3 nucleotides read TGTGCCAGCACCGTAGCGGGCCTGAACACCGGGGAGCTGTTTTTT. Encoded protein: CASTVAGLNTGELFF.

The chain employs TRBV7-6 and TRBJ2-1; 9 bases map to TRBD2. The germline V gene encodes CDR1 SGHVS and CDR2 FNYEAQ. The trim removed 1 base at V and 8 bases at J, leaving 6 bases unmatched. The CDR3 covers 15 residues. The CDR3 spells CASSLVASGVHEQFF. DNA for the CDR3: TGTGCCAGCAGCTTAGTGGCTAGCGGGGTACATGAGCAGTTCTTC.

V and J are TRBV6-2 or TRBV6-3 and TRBJ2-3; weak D call: TRBD2 (5 bases). V gave up 5 bases and J gave up 2 bases, with 17 bases separating them. Germline CDR1 is MNHEY and CDR2 is SVGEGT. This CDR3 has 16 amino acids. This CDR3 reads CASSGPPGSYTDTQYF. DNA of the CDR3: TGTGCCAGCAGTGGCCCCCCGGGATCCTACACAGATACGCAGTATTTT.

At least ten counts were recorded for this clonotype. This chain connects TRBV7-9 to TRBJ1-1; 10 bases agree with TRBD1. Germline V lookup: CDR1 SEHNR, CDR2 FQNEAQ (reference sequence). Losses at the gene ends were 8 bases for V and 8 bases for J; bases not matched to a gene: 11. The CDR3 is 14 residues long. The CDR3 nucleotides are TGTGCCAGCCTAGTTCAGGACAGGGGGGGAGAAGCTTTCTTT. Its translation is CASLVQDRGGEAFF.

The CDR3 is CASSYQGSGNTIYF. CDR3 nucleotide sequence: TGTGCCAGCAGTTATCAGGGCTCTGGAAACACCATATATTTT. The chain uses TRBV6-6 and TRBJ1-3; TRBD1 is a possible D gene (5 bases). V lost 3 bases and J 0 bases, leaving 6 bases between the germline ends. Germline lookup yields CDR1 MNHNY and CDR2 SVGAGI (reference sequence). The CDR3 is 14 amino acids.

This sequence joins TRBV6-1 and TRBJ1-1; TRBD1 aligns across 9 bases. Germline CDR1 is MNHNS and CDR2 is SASEGT. The V gene end was trimmed by 2 bases and the J gene end by 3 bases; junction bases not matched to a gene: 4. CDR3 size: 15 residues. CDR3 region: CASSEPTGGYTEAFF. For the CDR3, the DNA is TGTGCCAGCAGTGAACCCACAGGGGGCTACACTGAAGCTTTCTTT.

This clonotype is a singleton in its sample. The rearrangement uses TRBV28 and TRBJ2-5, with D perhaps matching TRBD2 (6 bases). The V end was cut by 3 bases, the J end by 3 bases, with 14 bases between. The CDR3 has 15 amino acids. Germline assignment: CDR1 MDHEN and CDR2 SYDVKM. Here the CDR3 reads CASSLASASKETQYF. DNA for the CDR3: TGTGCCAGCAGTTTGGCTAGCGCATCAAAAGAGACCCAGTACTTC.

There are a few counts of this clonotype. The gene calls are TRBV9 and TRBJ2-1, with unresolved D. Germline V gene lookup returns CDR1 SGDLS and CDR2 YYNGEE. The CDR3 has 12 amino acids. Trimming pared 2 bases from V and 15 bases from J, leaving 15 bases between. The CDR3 DNA is TGTGCCAGCAGCGTGATAAGGGATCCTCTGTTCTTC. The encoded protein is CASSVIRDPLFF.

The rearrangement links TRBV7-2 to TRBJ2-1, with 9 bases lining up with TRBD2. With 5 bases clipped from V and 4 bases from J, the junction kept 6 bases outside the gene matches. The CDR3 consists of 15 residues. The germline V gene encodes CDR1 SGHTA and CDR2 FQGNSA. The CDR3 sequence: CASSPSLAGYNEQFF. The CDR3 DNA follows: TGTGCCAGCAGCCCCAGCCTAGCGGGGTACAATGAGCAGTTCTTC.